A single sample is the source of the 20 T cell receptor beta chains below, sequenced in a study of response to subunit inactivated influenza vaccine. In TCRdb, the RT-PCR reads were re-called with MiXCR into one record per CDR3 protein. The data contain 600,000 to 700,000 distinct CDR3 sequences, 12% to 15% of them singletons. The sample in question was PBMCs from blood, obtained around 14 days before vaccination. These receptors all stem from a man aged 45-65 years who received an inactivated influenza vaccine.

This clonotype was seen a handful of times. The chain uses TRBV5-1 and TRBJ2-5; 8 nucleotides line up with TRBD1. The CDR3 covers 14 residues. Trimming removed 4 bases from V and 5 bases from J; junction bases left unmatched: 7. The V gene's germline CDR1 is SGHRS and CDR2 YFSETQ. In DNA, the CDR3 is TGCGCCAGCAGCGAAACAGGGGGTTATGAGACCCAGTACTTC. Its translation: CASSETGGYETQYF.

This clonotype was picked up a small number of times. The chain combines TRBV18 with TRBJ1-2, with TRBD1 identical over 8 bases. The CDR3 is 15 residues long. Germline V gene sequence: CDR1 KGHSH, CDR2 LQKENI. The V gene end was trimmed by 2 bases and the J gene end by 4 bases; junction bases not matched to a gene: 6. CDR3 in DNA: TGTGCCAGCTCACCAAGGACAGGGAATCCCTATGGCTACACCTTC. The encoded protein is CASSPRTGNPYGYTF.

This clonotype occurred a few times. The chain employs TRBV27 and TRBJ2-7; a weak D match, TRBD1 (6 bases). Trimming took off 2 bases at V and 3 bases at J, with 20 bases between the two ends. This CDR3 is built from 17 residues. CDR1 MNHEY and CDR2 SMNVEV come from the germline V gene (reference sequence). Here the CDR3 reads CASSLGRLLTGIYEQYF. In DNA form, the CDR3 reads TGTGCCAGCAGTTTAGGGCGCCTACTAACAGGGATCTACGAGCAGTACTTC.

This clonotype has just a few counts. The chain has TRBV20-1 and TRBJ2-7; the D gene could be TRBD1 or TRBD2 (5 bases each). Germline CDR1 and CDR2: DFQATT and SNEGSKA (reference sequence). There are 14 residues in the CDR3. The V end was cut by 2 bases, the J end by 4 bases, with 15 bases between. The CDR3, as DNA: TGCAGTGCTAGACCGGAGAGGGGTGGGTACGAGCAGTACTTC. Its translation is CSARPERGGYEQYF.

There are many counts of this clonotype. The chain joins TRBV28 to TRBJ2-7, with 9 bases matching TRBD1. The germline V gene has CDR1 MDHEN and CDR2 SYDVKM. The CDR3 extends over 14 amino acids. With V trimmed by 6 bases and J by 5 bases, 8 bases remained unmatched. In DNA form, the CDR3 reads TGTGCCAGCAGCCGGGACAGGGAATTCAACGAGCAGTACTTC. Encoded protein: CASSRDREFNEQYF.

Many counts were recorded for this clonotype. The chain joins TRBV20-1 to TRBJ2-1, with TRBD2 identical over 11 bases. The V gene's germline CDR1 is DFQATT and CDR2 SNEGSKA (reference sequence). This CDR3 is built from 14 residues. After removal of 3 bases from V and 4 bases from J, the junction contained 2 bases not matched to a gene. The chain's CDR3 is CSARGLAAYNEQFF. The CDR3 bases are TGCAGTGCTAGGGGACTAGCGGCTTACAATGAGCAGTTCTTC.

This CDR3 is CASSQDQDRSGYTF. The DNA of the CDR3 is TGCGCCAGCAGCCAAGATCAAGACAGGTCTGGCTACACCTTC. This rearrangement joins TRBV4-3 to TRBJ1-2, with D possibly TRBD1 on 6 matching bases. The CDR3 totals 14 residues. The germline V gene encodes CDR1 LGHNA and CDR2 YSLEER. V was trimmed by 0 bases and J by 7 bases, leaving 12 bases between them.

The rearrangement uses TRBV28 and TRBJ2-3; 10 bases are shared with TRBD2. This CDR3 comprises 15 residues. V gave up 5 bases and J gave up 4 bases; unmatched junction bases: 6. Germline V gene lookup returns CDR1 MDHEN and CDR2 SYDVKM. CDR3: CASSVTSGTSDTQYF. CDR3 sequence (DNA): TGTGCCAGCAGTGTTACTAGCGGGACCTCAGATACGCAGTATTTT.

This clonotype was detected ten times or more. This chain joins TRBV5-1 and TRBJ2-2; 11 bases agree with TRBD1. The CDR3 has 17 residues. J gave up 2 bases and V 4 bases, and 7 bases lay outside the gene matches. The germline gives CDR1 SGHRS, CDR2 YFSETQ. As DNA, the CDR3 is TGCGCCAGCAGCCGGACCGGACAGGGGGCCAACACCGGGGAGCTGTTTTTT. Amino acid sequence: CASSRTGQGANTGELFF.

The gene calls are TRBV4-1 and TRBJ1-4; maybe TRBD1 (5 bases). Between the trimmed V and J ends, which lost 0 bases and 5 bases, there was a span of 10 bases. Germline CDR1 reads MGHRA; CDR2 reads YSYEKL. The CDR3 contains 15 residues. The CDR3 loop is CASSQDRVGNEKLFF. CDR3 sequence (DNA): TGCGCCAGCAGCCAAGACAGGGTGGGGAATGAAAAACTGTTTTTT.

In its sample, this clonotype was seen a few times. This rearrangement joins TRBV29-1 to TRBJ2-7; weak D call: TRBD1 (6 bases). The germline gives CDR1 SQVTM, CDR2 ANQGSEA. This CDR3 spans 12 amino acids. Deletions cut 7 bases from V and 7 bases from J, with 17 bases between. In nucleotides, the CDR3 is TGCAGCGCCCTGGGTCCTACAGGGGAGCAGTACTTC. Amino acid sequence: CSALGPTGEQYF.

The chain employs TRBV9 and TRBJ2-1; 11 nucleotides line up with TRBD1. CDR3 length: 14 residues. Germline loops: CDR1 SGDLS, CDR2 YYNGEE. Trimming at V came to 7 bases and at J to 9 bases, leaving 9 bases not matched to a gene. The CDR3 DNA is TGTGCCAGCGGTCCCGGGACAGGGGGGTCTGAGCAGTTCTTC. It codes for CASGPGTGGSEQFF.

V usage is TRBV6-1 and J usage is TRBJ2-1; TRBD1 or TRBD2 may be the D gene (7 bases each). The V end was cut by 6 bases, the J end by 7 bases, with 19 bases between. The CDR3 has 15 residues. Germline V gives CDR1 MNHNS, CDR2 SASEGT. DNA for the CDR3: TGTGCCAGCAGCTCCGGGACAGTGGGAGGGAATGAGCAGTTCTTC. Protein: CASSSGTVGGNEQFF.

This clonotype came up a few times. The rearrangement links TRBV7-2 to TRBJ1-2; 12 bases map to TRBD1. The CDR3 contains 14 residues. CDR1 and CDR2 from the germline V gene are SGHTA and FQGNSA. With 5 bases clipped from V and 8 bases from J, the junction kept 6 bases outside the gene matches. The CDR3 sequence is CASSPGTGGRGYTF. The DNA of the CDR3 is TGTGCCAGCAGCCCGGGGACAGGGGGCCGGGGCTACACCTTC.

This clonotype was counted at least ten times. V gene TRBV11-3 combines with J gene TRBJ2-1, with D hard to call. Trimming took off 0 bases at V and 4 bases at J, with 10 bases between the two ends. The CDR3 has 15 residues. Germline V gene data show CDR1 as SGHNT and CDR2 as YENEEA. The CDR3 bases are TGTGCCAGCAGCTTAGAATCACCTGGATACAATGAGCAGTTCTTC. Translating gives CASSLESPGYNEQFF.

This clonotype was detected only a few times. The genes are TRBV4-2 and TRBJ2-1, with a weak D call TRBD2 (6 bases). CDR3 length: 17 residues. The ends were cut back, 4 bases at V and 5 bases at J, with 21 bases in the middle. Germline V gives CDR1 LGHNA, CDR2 YNFKEQ. CDR3 region: CASSRTTRLSFNNEQFF. In DNA, the CDR3 is TGTGCCAGCAGCCGGACTACTCGTCTTTCATTTAACAATGAGCAGTTCTTC.

This clonotype occurred many times. This chain joins TRBV10-2 and TRBJ1-1, with 7 positions matching TRBD1. The CDR3 loop spans 13 amino acids. V was pared by 7 bases and J by 1 base, with 3 bases of the junction left unmatched. Per the germline V gene, CDR1 is WSHSY and CDR2 is SAAADI. The CDR3 coding sequence is TGCGCCAGCAAATGGACAGGGAACACTGAAGCTTTCTTT. Translating it yields CASKWTGNTEAFF.

J is TRBJ1-5 and V is TRBV12-3 or TRBV12-4; a possible D gene is TRBD1 (5 bases). Trimming cost V 5 bases and J 5 bases, with 10 bases left between them. The CDR3 runs 13 residues. CDR3: CASSQGFDQPQHF. CDR3 sequence (DNA): TGTGCCAGCAGTCAGGGTTTTGATCAGCCCCAGCATTTT.

This clonotype came up many times. This chain connects TRBV5-1 to TRBJ2-2; no firm D call. Germline-derived CDR1 and CDR2 are SGHRS and YFSETQ. The CDR3 covers 15 residues. Trimming took 5 bases from V and 1 from J, leaving 12 bases between them. CDR3 DNA sequence: TGCGCCAGCAGAGACGGACCGGTGAACACCGGGGAGCTGTTTTTT. This translates into CASRDGPVNTGELFF.

This clonotype was counted many times. This chain connects TRBV4-1 to TRBJ2-2; D uncertain. Germline V gives CDR1 MGHRA, CDR2 YSYEKL. The CDR3 covers 16 residues. Trimming took off 4 bases at V and 0 bases at J, with 12 bases between the two ends. The CDR3 loop reads CASSRLWVANTGELFF. CDR3 nucleotide sequence: TGCGCCAGCAGCCGGCTTTGGGTAGCGAACACCGGGGAGCTGTTTTTT.